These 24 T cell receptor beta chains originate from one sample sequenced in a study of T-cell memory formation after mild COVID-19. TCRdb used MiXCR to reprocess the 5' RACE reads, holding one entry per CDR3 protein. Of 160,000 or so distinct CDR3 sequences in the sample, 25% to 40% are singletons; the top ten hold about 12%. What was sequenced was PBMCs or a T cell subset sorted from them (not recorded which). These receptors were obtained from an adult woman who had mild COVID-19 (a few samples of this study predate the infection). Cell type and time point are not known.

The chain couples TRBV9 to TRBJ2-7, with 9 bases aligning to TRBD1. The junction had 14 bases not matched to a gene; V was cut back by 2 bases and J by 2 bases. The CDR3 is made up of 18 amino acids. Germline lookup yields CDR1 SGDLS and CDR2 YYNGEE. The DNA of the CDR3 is TGTGCCAGCAGCGTTTCCGATCGAGCGGGACAGGGTACCTACGAGCAGTACTTC. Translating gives CASSVSDRAGQGTYEQYF.

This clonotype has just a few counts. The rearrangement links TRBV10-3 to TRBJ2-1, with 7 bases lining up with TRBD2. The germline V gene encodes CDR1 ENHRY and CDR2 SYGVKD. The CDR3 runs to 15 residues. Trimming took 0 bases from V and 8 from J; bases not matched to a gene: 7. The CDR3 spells CAISESTSTGDEQFF. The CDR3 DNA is TGTGCCATCAGTGAGTCGACTAGCACCGGCGATGAGCAGTTCTTC.

The CDR3 loop is CASSVATSPGPGELFF. The CDR3 nucleotides are TGTGCCAGCAGCGTAGCTACGTCGCCCGGTCCTGGGGAGCTGTTTTTT. The chain links TRBV9 to TRBJ2-2; D ambiguous. V lost 0 bases to trimming and J lost 8 bases, with 17 bases between them. CDR1 and CDR2 from the germline V gene are SGDLS and YYNGEE. The CDR3 has 16 residues.

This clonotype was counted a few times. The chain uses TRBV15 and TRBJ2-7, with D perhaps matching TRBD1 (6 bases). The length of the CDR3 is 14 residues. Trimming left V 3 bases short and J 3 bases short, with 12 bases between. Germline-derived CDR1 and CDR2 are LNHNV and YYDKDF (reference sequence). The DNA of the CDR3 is TGTGCCACCAGCAGCACCCCGGACAGCTACGAGCAGTACTTC. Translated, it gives CATSSTPDSYEQYF.

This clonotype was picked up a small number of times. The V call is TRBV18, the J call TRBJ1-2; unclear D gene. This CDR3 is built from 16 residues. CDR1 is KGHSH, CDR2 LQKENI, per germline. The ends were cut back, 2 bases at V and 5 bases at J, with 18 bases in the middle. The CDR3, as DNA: TGTGCCAGCTCACCAGTGAGTTTCCCCCAGGAGTATGGCTACACCTTC. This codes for CASSPVSFPQEYGYTF. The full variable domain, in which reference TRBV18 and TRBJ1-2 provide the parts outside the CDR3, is NAGVMQNPRHLVRRRGQEARLRCSPMKGHSHVYWYRQLPEEGLKFMVYLQKENIIDESGMPKERFSAEFPKEGPSILRIQQVVRGDSAAYFCASSPVSFPQEYGYTFGSGTRLTVV.

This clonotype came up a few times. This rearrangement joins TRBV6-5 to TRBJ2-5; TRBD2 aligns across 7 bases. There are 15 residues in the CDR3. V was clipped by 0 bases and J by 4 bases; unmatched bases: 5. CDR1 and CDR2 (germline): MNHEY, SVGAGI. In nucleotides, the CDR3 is TGTGCCAGCAGTTACTCGAGAGAGCGGGGAGAGACCCAGTACTTC. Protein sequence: CASSYSRERGETQYF.

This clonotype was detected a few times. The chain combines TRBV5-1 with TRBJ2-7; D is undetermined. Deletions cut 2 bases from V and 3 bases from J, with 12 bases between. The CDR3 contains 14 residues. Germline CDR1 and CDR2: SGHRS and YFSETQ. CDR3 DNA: TGCGCCAGCAGCTTCGCGCTAGGGAACTACGAGCAGTACTTC. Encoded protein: CASSFALGNYEQYF.

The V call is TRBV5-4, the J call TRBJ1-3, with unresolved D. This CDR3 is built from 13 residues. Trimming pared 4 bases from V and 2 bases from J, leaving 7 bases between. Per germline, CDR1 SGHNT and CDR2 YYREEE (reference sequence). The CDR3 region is CASSQTAGNTIYF. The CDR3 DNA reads TGTGCCAGCAGCCAGACCGCTGGAAACACCATATATTTT.

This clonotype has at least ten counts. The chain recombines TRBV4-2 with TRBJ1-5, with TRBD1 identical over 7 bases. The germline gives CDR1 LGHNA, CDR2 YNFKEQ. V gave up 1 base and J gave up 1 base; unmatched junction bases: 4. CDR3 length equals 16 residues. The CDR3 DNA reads TGTGCCAGCAGCCAAGGGGTACAGGGGAGCAATCAGCCCCAGCATTTT. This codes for CASSQGVQGSNQPQHF.

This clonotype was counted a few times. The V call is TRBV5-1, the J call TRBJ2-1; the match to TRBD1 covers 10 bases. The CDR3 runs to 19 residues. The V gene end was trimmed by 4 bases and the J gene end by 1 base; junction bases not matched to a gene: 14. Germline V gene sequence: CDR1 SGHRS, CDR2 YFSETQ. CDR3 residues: CASSPDFLGGQGSYNEQFF. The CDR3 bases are TGCGCCAGCAGCCCGGACTTTTTAGGGGGACAGGGGTCCTACAATGAGCAGTTCTTC.

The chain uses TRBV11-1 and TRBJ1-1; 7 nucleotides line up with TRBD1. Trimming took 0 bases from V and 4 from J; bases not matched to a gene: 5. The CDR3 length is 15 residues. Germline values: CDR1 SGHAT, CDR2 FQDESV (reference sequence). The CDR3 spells CASSLAETGVTEAFF. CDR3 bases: TGTGCCAGCAGCTTAGCGGAAACAGGGGTCACTGAAGCTTTCTTT. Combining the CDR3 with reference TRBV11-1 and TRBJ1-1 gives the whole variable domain EAEVAQSPRYKITEKSQAVAFWCDPISGHATLYWYRQILGQGPELLVQFQDESVVDDSQLPKDRFSAERLKGVDSTLKIQPAELGDSAMYLCASSLAETGVTEAFFGQGTRLTVV.

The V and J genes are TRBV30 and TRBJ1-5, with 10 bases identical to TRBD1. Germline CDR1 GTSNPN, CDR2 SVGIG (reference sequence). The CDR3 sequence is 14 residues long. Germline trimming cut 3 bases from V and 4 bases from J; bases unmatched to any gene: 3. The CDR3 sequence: CAWSLGQGNQPQHF. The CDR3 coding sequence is TGTGCCTGGAGCCTGGGACAGGGGAATCAGCCCCAGCATTTT.

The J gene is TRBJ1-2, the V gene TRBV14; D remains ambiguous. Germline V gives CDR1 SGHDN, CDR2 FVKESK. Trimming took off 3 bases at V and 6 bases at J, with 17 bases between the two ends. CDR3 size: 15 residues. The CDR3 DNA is TGTGCCAGCAGCCAGCTCTCCGGAGGCCGCGATGGCTACACCTTC. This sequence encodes CASSQLSGGRDGYTF.

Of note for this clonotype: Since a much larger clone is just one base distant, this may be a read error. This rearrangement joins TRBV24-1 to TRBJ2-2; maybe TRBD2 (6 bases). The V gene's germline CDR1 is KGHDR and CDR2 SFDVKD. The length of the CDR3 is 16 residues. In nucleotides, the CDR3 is TGTGCCATCATGACGGCGGAGGGTTCGGGCACCGGGAAGCTGTTTTTT. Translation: CAIMTAEGSGTGKLFF.

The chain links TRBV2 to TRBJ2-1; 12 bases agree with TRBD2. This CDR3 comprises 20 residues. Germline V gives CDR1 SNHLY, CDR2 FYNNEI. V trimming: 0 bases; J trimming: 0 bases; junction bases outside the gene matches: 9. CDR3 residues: CASSEALWTSGASSYNEQFF. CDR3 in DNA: TGTGCCAGCAGTGAAGCGCTTTGGACTAGCGGGGCGAGCTCCTACAATGAGCAGTTCTTC.

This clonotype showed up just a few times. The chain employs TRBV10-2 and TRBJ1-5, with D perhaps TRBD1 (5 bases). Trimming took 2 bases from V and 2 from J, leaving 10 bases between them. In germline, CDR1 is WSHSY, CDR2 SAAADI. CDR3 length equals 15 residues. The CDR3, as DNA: TGCGCCAGCAGTGAGGGGGCGGGAGGCAATCAGCCCCAGCATTTT. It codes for CASSEGAGGNQPQHF.

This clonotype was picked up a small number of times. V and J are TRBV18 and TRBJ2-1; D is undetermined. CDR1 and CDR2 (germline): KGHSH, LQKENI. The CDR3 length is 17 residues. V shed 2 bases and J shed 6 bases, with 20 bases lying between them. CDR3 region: CASSPRIDLRKFNEQFF. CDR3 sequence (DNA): TGTGCCAGCTCACCAAGAATTGACTTACGGAAATTCAATGAGCAGTTCTTC.

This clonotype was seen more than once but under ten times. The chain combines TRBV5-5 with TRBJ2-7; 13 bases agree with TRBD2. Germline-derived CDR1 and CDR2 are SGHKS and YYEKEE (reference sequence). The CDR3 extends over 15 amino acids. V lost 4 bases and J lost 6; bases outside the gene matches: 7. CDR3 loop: CASSATLAGGREQYF. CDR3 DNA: TGTGCCAGCAGCGCCACACTAGCGGGAGGGCGCGAGCAGTACTTC.

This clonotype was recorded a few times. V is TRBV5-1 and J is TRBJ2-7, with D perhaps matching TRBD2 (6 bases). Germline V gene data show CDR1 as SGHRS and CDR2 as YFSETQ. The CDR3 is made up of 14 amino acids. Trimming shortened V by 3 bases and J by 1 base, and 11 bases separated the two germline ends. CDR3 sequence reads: CASSYYGTSYEQYF. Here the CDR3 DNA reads TGCGCCAGCAGCTACTACGGGACTTCCTACGAGCAGTACTTC.

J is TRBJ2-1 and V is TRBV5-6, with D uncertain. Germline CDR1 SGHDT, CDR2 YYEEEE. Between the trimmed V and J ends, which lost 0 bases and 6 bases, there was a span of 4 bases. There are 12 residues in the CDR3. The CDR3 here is CASSLATNEQFF. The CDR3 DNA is TGTGCCAGCAGCTTGGCTACCAATGAGCAGTTCTTC.

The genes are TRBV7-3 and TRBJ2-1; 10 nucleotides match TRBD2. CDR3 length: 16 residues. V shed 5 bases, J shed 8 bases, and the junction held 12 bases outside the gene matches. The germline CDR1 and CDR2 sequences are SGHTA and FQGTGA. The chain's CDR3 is CASSPLGSSGSHEQFF. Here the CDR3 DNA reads TGTGCCAGCAGCCCCCTGGGGTCTAGCGGGAGCCATGAGCAGTTCTTC.

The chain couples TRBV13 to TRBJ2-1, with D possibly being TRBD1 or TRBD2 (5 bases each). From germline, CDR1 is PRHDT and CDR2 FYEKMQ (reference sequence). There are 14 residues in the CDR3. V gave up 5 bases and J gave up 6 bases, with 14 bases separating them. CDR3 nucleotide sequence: TGTGCCAGCAGCCACGGGGCTGGGGCCAATGAGCAGTTCTTC. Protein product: CASSHGAGANEQFF.

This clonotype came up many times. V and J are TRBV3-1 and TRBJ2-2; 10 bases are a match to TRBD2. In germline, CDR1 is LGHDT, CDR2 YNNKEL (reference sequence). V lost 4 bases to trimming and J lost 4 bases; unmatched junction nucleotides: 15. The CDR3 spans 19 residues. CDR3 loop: CASSPKETSGPGGTGELFF. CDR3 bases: TGTGCCAGCAGCCCGAAAGAGACTAGCGGGCCGGGAGGCACCGGGGAGCTGTTTTTT.

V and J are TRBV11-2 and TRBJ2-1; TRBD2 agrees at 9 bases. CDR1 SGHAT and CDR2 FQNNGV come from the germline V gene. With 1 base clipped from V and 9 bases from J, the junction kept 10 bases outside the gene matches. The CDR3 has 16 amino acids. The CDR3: CASSLGGGGVRAEQFF. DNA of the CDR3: TGTGCCAGCAGCTTAGGAGGCGGGGGGGTGCGGGCTGAGCAGTTCTTC.